Each of the 30 T cell receptor beta chains below was sequenced from the same sample in a study of STAT5B mutations in CD4+ large granular lymphocyte leukemia. The protocol was immunoSEQ multiplex PCR, while the TCRdb copy is restricted to in-frame clones and leaves out a portion. The sample yields roughly 40,000 clones, approximately 86% seen once. Sequences were obtained from CD4+ T cells from blood buffy coats. The receptors stem from a human donor in good health.

There are a few counts of this clone. The chain recombines TRBV27 with TRBJ1-2; D remains unclear. The CDR3 contains 13 residues. Germline V lookup: CDR1 MNHEY, CDR2 SMNVEV (reference sequence). V was cut by 0 bases and J by 4 bases, with 6 bases left in between. This chain's CDR3 is CASSLSRLYGYTF. DNA of the CDR3: TGTGCCAGCAGTTTATCGCGGCTCTATGGCTACACCTTC.

J is TRBJ2-1 and V is TRBV19; D remains ambiguous. Trimming took 5 bases from V and 3 from J, leaving 8 bases between them. Germline V gene lookup returns CDR1 LNHDA and CDR2 SQIVND (reference sequence). The CDR3 length is 13 residues. Here the CDR3 reads CASSLSRYNEQFF. The CDR3 nucleotides read TGTGCCAGTAGTCTGTCCCGCTACAATGAGCAGTTCTTC.

The chain combines TRBV6-5 with TRBJ1-2, with D perhaps TRBD1 (6 bases). The CDR3 runs 15 residues. Trimming cost V 10 bases and J 2 bases, with 20 bases left between them. CDR1 and CDR2 (germline): MNHEY, SVGAGI. In DNA form, the CDR3 reads TGTGCCACTATGGCGGACAGAAGTTTGAACTATGGCTACACCTTC. As protein: CATMADRSLNYGYTF.

The genes are TRBV5-6 and TRBJ2-1; possibly TRBD2 for D (6 bases). The CDR3 spans 16 residues. The V gene lost 3 bases and the J gene lost 4 bases, with 17 bases spanning the gap. CDR1 is SGHDT and CDR2 is YYEEEE in the germline V gene. In DNA form, the CDR3 reads TGTGCCAGCAGCTGGGGGGTGACTAGTACTTACAATGAGCAGTTCTTC. Its protein product is CASSWGVTSTYNEQFF.

The genes are TRBV27 and TRBJ1-1; D call uncertain. The CDR3 contains 13 residues. The germline CDR1 and CDR2 sequences are MNHEY and SMNVEV (reference sequence). Trimming cost V 5 bases and J 4 bases, with 11 bases left between them. The CDR3, as DNA: TGTGCCAGCAGTCCGTACCTAGGCACTGAAGCTTTCTTT. This sequence encodes CASSPYLGTEAFF.

The rearrangement joins TRBV2 to TRBJ2-3; D is perhaps TRBD1 or TRBD2 (5 bases each). The CDR3 loop spans 16 amino acids. Trimming shortened V by 2 bases and J by 0 bases, and 12 bases separated the two germline ends. Germline CDR1 and CDR2: SNHLY and FYNNEI. As DNA, the CDR3 is TGTGCCAGCAGTGAAACCGGGACGGGGAGCACAGATACGCAGTATTTT. It translates to CASSETGTGSTDTQYF.

The J gene is TRBJ2-2, the V gene TRBV5-4; D call uncertain. Germline assignment: CDR1 SGHNT and CDR2 YYREEE (reference sequence). The CDR3 runs to 15 residues. V was clipped by 3 bases and J by 1 base, with 10 bases between them. CDR3 coding DNA: TGTGCCAGCAGCTCGAAACAAAAGAACACCGGGGAGCTGTTTTTT. It translates to CASSSKQKNTGELFF.

V gene TRBV11-3 combines with J gene TRBJ2-1; TRBD1 is a possible D gene (7 bases). The V gene lost 5 bases and the J gene lost 1 base, with 21 bases spanning the gap. The germline V gene has CDR1 SGHNT and CDR2 YENEEA. The CDR3 loop spans 18 amino acids. The chain's CDR3 is CASSLNQGGTGSYNEQFF. CDR3 DNA sequence: TGTGCCAGCAGCCTTAACCAGGGGGGCACAGGTTCCTACAATGAGCAGTTCTTC.

This clone turned up a few times. The chain has TRBV2 and TRBJ2-7; D not certain. The germline V gene encodes CDR1 SNHLY and CDR2 FYNNEI. CDR3 length equals 14 residues. Trimming stripped 7 bases from V and 0 bases from J, with 13 bases between. CDR3 coding DNA: TGTGCCAGCAACAGACCCTTGGTCTCCTACGAGCAGTACTTC. Protein sequence: CASNRPLVSYEQYF. Complete variable domain (other parts from reference TRBV2 and TRBJ2-7): EPEVTQTPSHQVTQMGQEVILRCVPISNHLYFYWYRQILGQKVEFLVSFYNNEISEKSEIFDDQFSVERPDGSNFTLKIRSTKLEDSAMYFCASNRPLVSYEQYFGPGTRLTVT.

This clone was observed a handful of times. The chain combines TRBV6-5 with TRBJ1-3; 7 bases agree with TRBD1. V was pared by 0 bases and J by 8 bases, with 10 bases of the junction left unmatched. Germline CDR1 reads MNHEY; CDR2 reads SVGAGI. This CDR3 has 16 amino acids. The CDR3 loop is CASSYSTTGLGDTIYF. The CDR3 nucleotides are TGTGCCAGCAGTTACTCAACGACAGGGCTGGGAGACACCATATATTTT.

J is TRBJ2-2 and V is TRBV9; no firm D call. The CDR3 has 14 residues. V lost 4 bases, J lost 3 bases, and 10 bases lay in between. The germline CDR1 and CDR2 sequences are SGDLS and YYNGEE. The CDR3 DNA follows: TGTGCCAGCAGCACGCCAACCCACACCGGGGAGCTGTTTTTT. This gives the protein CASSTPTHTGELFF.

Details on this clone: The sample carries other DNA sequences with the same CDR3. The V gene is TRBV5-1, the J gene TRBJ1-5; D unresolved. This CDR3 has 14 amino acids. Germline loops: CDR1 SGHRS, CDR2 YFSETQ. Trimming shortened V by 0 bases and J by 2 bases, and 6 bases separated the two germline ends. CDR3 coding DNA: TGCGCCAGCAGCTTGGGGGGAGGCAATCAGCCCCAGCATTTT. It codes for CASSLGGGNQPQHF.

The CDR3 DNA follows: TGTGCCTGGAGCCGACCCGGCCAGGGGGCGTCCTATGGCTACACCTTC. Translated: CAWSRPGQGASYGYTF. This sequence joins TRBV30 and TRBJ1-2, with TRBD1 identical over 8 bases. CDR3 length: 16 amino acids. Germline trimming cut 3 bases from V and 4 bases from J; bases unmatched to any gene: 13. Germline assignment: CDR1 GTSNPN and CDR2 SVGIG (reference sequence).

V gene TRBV14 combines with J gene TRBJ1-1; D gene uncertain. CDR1 and CDR2 (germline): SGHDN, FVKESK. The CDR3 runs 14 residues. With 3 bases removed from V and 1 base from J, the gap between germline ends came to 9 bases. CDR3 amino acids: CASSQAVWNTEAFF. The DNA for the CDR3 is TGTGCCAGCAGCCAGGCCGTTTGGAACACTGAAGCTTTCTTT.

This clone was counted only a few times. The chain combines TRBV5-1 with TRBJ2-7, with D unresolved. The ends were cut back, 4 bases at V and 2 bases at J, with 13 bases in the middle. Germline CDR1 is SGHRS and CDR2 is YFSETQ. The CDR3 consists of 14 residues. The CDR3 nucleotides read TGCGCCAGCAGCCCGAAGGGCCCCACCTACGAGCAGTACTTC. Protein product: CASSPKGPTYEQYF.

The CDR3 DNA is TGCGCCAGCAGCCCGGACGGACAGGGGCGTTCCTATGGCTACACCTTC. It encodes CASSPDGQGRSYGYTF. The genes are TRBV4-1 and TRBJ1-2, with 9 bases matching TRBD1. J gave up 4 bases and V 4 bases, and 10 bases lay outside the gene matches. From germline, CDR1 is MGHRA and CDR2 YSYEKL. CDR3 length: 16 residues.

V gene TRBV9 combines with J gene TRBJ1-2; D is uncertain. This CDR3 has 13 amino acids. The ends were cut back, 0 bases at V and 8 bases at J, with 11 bases in the middle. Germline CDR1 SGDLS, CDR2 YYNGEE. The CDR3 spells CASSVDPGSGYTF. In DNA, the CDR3 is TGTGCCAGCAGCGTAGATCCGGGTTCGGGCTACACCTTC.

This clone was recorded only once. This chain uses TRBV5-1 with TRBJ1-1; TRBD1 might be the D (5 bases). The ends were cut back, 4 bases at V and 5 bases at J, with 12 bases in the middle. The CDR3 loop spans 13 amino acids. Germline lookup yields CDR1 SGHRS and CDR2 YFSETQ. The CDR3 DNA reads as TGCGCCAGCAGCAAAGGGACGGAGACTGAAGCTTTCTTT. It translates to CASSKGTETEAFF. Combining the CDR3 with reference TRBV5-1 and TRBJ1-1 gives the whole variable domain KAGVTQTPRYLIKTRGQQVTLSCSPISGHRSVSWYQQTPGQGLQFLFEYFSETQRNKGNFPGRFSGRQFSNSRSEMNVSTLELGDSALYLCASSKGTETEAFFGQGTRLTVV.

The CDR3 DNA follows: TGTGCCAGCACCCCGGGTGGGGACAGGTCAAACATTCAGTACTTC. This gives the protein CASTPGGDRSNIQYF. The chain combines TRBV6-6 with TRBJ2-4; 8 bases fit TRBD1. V dropped 7 bases and J dropped 6; count of bases not matched to a gene: 11. There are 15 residues in the CDR3. Germline CDR1 reads MNHNY; CDR2 reads SVGAGI (reference sequence).

V usage is TRBV2 and J usage is TRBJ1-3; D ambiguous. The germline V gene has CDR1 SNHLY and CDR2 FYNNEI. The CDR3 sequence is 12 residues long. With 5 bases removed from V and 4 bases from J, the gap between germline ends came to 6 bases. CDR3 coding DNA: TGTGCCAGCAGTCTCCAGGGAAACACCATATATTTT. Translated, it gives CASSLQGNTIYF.

The V call is TRBV5-1, the J call TRBJ2-2; D remains unclear. CDR1 SGHRS and CDR2 YFSETQ come from the germline V gene. The CDR3 is made up of 13 amino acids. The V gene lost 1 base and the J gene lost 6 bases, with 7 bases spanning the gap. In nucleotides, the CDR3 is TGCGCCAGCAGCTTGTACGAAGCCGGGGAGCTGTTTTTT. Translating gives CASSLYEAGELFF.

The chain combines TRBV2 with TRBJ2-5; 10 nucleotides match TRBD1. The end of the DNA aligns better with TRBJ2-7, so the J call may be wrong. This CDR3 spans 13 amino acids. CDR1 SNHLY and CDR2 FYNNEI come from the germline V gene. The CDR3 here is CASRGTGAYEQYF. CDR3 DNA: TGTGCCAGCAGAGGGACAGGGGCCTACGAGCAGTACTTC.

The V gene is TRBV6-6, the J gene TRBJ1-4, with D tentatively TRBD1 (5 bases). CDR3 length: 14 amino acids. Trimming took off 6 bases at V and 1 base at J, with 9 bases between the two ends. The germline V gene encodes CDR1 MNHNY and CDR2 SVGAGI (reference sequence). The chain's CDR3 is CASSFQGTNEKLFF. The DNA of the CDR3 is TGTGCCAGCAGCTTTCAGGGAACTAATGAAAAACTGTTTTTT.

This clone came up once. The genes are TRBV7-9 and TRBJ1-4, with D hard to call. Per germline, CDR1 SEHNR and CDR2 FQNEAQ (reference sequence). Trimming removed 10 bases from V and 1 base from J, with 10 bases in between. This CDR3 is built from 13 residues. CDR3 region: CATRRGTNEKLFF. The CDR3 DNA reads as TGTGCCACCCGGCGTGGAACTAATGAAAAACTGTTTTTT.

The chain links TRBV28 to TRBJ2-1, with 10 bases that match TRBD2. With 10 bases clipped from V and 12 bases from J, the junction kept 15 bases outside the gene matches. Germline lookup yields CDR1 MDHEN and CDR2 SYDVKM. There are 14 residues in the CDR3. DNA for the CDR3: TGTGCCACCTTCGGAAGCGGGAGGGCTATGGTGCAGTTCTTC. As protein: CATFGSGRAMVQFF.

The V call is TRBV5-1, the J call TRBJ1-1; D unresolved. Looked up from germline, CDR1 is SGHRS and CDR2 is YFSETQ. Trimming cost V 3 bases and J 2 bases, with 8 bases left between them. The CDR3 consists of 13 residues. CDR3 loop: CASSYQDNTEAFF. The DNA of the CDR3 is TGCGCCAGCAGCTATCAGGACAACACTGAAGCTTTCTTT.

The V call is TRBV19, the J call TRBJ1-5; 8 nucleotides agree with TRBD1. The CDR3 contains 14 residues. Losses at the gene ends were 5 bases for V and 2 bases for J; bases not matched to a gene: 2. Germline lookup yields CDR1 LNHDA and CDR2 SQIVND (reference sequence). CDR3 sequence: CASSGGQGNQPQHF. The CDR3 nucleotides are TGTGCCAGTAGTGGGGGACAGGGCAATCAGCCCCAGCATTTT.

The chain links TRBV7-8 to TRBJ2-5, with D perhaps given as TRBD1 or TRBD2 (6 bases each). Germline CDR1 is SGHVS and CDR2 is FQNEAQ. The CDR3 runs to 14 residues. Trimming stripped 5 bases from V and 4 bases from J, with 14 bases between. This CDR3 is CASSRGTIVETQYF. In DNA, the CDR3 is TGTGCCAGCAGCCGGGGGACAATCGTAGAGACCCAGTACTTC.

The V and J genes are TRBV30 and TRBJ1-2, with D possibly TRBD1 on 5 matching bases. This CDR3 is built from 15 residues. Trimming pared 1 base from V and 8 bases from J, leaving 20 bases between. CDR1 and CDR2 from the germline V gene are GTSNPN and SVGIG (reference sequence). The CDR3 DNA sequence: TGTGCCTGGAGTGCCGGGACTGCCTTCGGGGGGGGCTACACCTTC. Translated: CAWSAGTAFGGGYTF. Drawing the rest from reference TRBV30 and TRBJ1-2, the complete variable domain is SQTIHQWPATLVQPVGSPLSLECTVEGTSNPNLYWYRQAAGRGLQLLFYSVGIGQISSEVPQNLSASRPQDRQFILSSKKLLLSDSGFYLCAWSAGTAFGGGYTFGSGTRLTVV.

This clone occurred once. CDR3 nucleotide sequence: TGTGCCAGCAGCCAGCGACCCTGGACTAGCGGGAGGTCCTACGAGCAGTACTTC. Translation gives CASSQRPWTSGRSYEQYF. This chain joins TRBV14 and TRBJ2-7; TRBD2 agrees at 14 bases. Per the germline V gene, CDR1 is SGHDN and CDR2 is FVKESK. Germline trimming cut 3 bases from V and 1 base from J; bases unmatched to any gene: 8. The CDR3 spans 18 residues. Based on the CDR3 plus reference TRBV14 and TRBJ2-7, the full variable domain is EAGVTQFPSHSVIEKGQTVTLRCDPISGHDNLYWYRRVMGKEIKFLLHFVKESKQDESGMPNNRFLAERTGGTYSTLKVQPAELEDSGVYFCASSQRPWTSGRSYEQYFGPGTRLTVT.